What follows describes a single TCR beta chain. There is no known antigen for this receptor. Base qualities were left out, and no much larger clone turns up one base away. Other DNA sequences of this sample code for an identical CDR3. Looking up the germline V gene (reference sequence) yields CDR1 SGHNT and CDR2 YYREEE. CDR3 length: 13 amino acids, cysteine to phenylalanine. Just CDR3 DNA is preserved here, 39 bases in frame from base 1. Trimming takes 2 bases from V and 2 bases from J, and the germline ends sit 7 bases apart. The library was generated by the immunoSEQ multiplex PCR assay. For the multiplex PCR, a mixture combining 60 forward primers for TCR Vbeta segments and 13 reverse primers for TCR Jbeta segments was used. A multiplex PCR assay on genomic DNA amplified the CDR3 region of rearranged TCR beta genes. On the Illumina HiSeq System, the amplified TCR beta libraries were sequenced as 87-base-pair reads. The original pipeline was this. A later analysis tallied around 87 million unique TCR beta chains across the 666 repertoires, and around 10 million of those chains were shared by two or more donors. Raw reads were error-corrected and collapsed into unique sequences by a nearest-neighbor algorithm in which closely related sequences were merged to remove PCR and sequencing errors. To assign V, D and J gene segments, CDR3 sequences were aligned to IMGT reference sequences. For a sequence to be retained, at least a six-nucleotide match to both a V gene segment and a J gene segment was required. Rearrangements were called productive when the CDR3 lacked stop codons and stayed in frame with V and J; all others were non-productive. Following IMGT convention, CDR3 was defined as the stretch from the second conserved V-encoded cysteine to the conserved J-encoded phenylalanine. Sequences without an unambiguous match to a single V gene segment were excluded from the earlier analysis of 587 of the donors. In an earlier analysis of approximately 500 of the donors, a V segment was called functional when productive rearrangements were above 56.7%, and segregating when the standard deviation between donors exceeded 5%. To diagnose cytomegalovirus status from the catalog of TCR beta chain sequences, a statistical classification framework was built. A later analysis assigned V and J genes by comparing TCR nucleotide sequences with IMGT/GENE-DB human TR gene sequences. A later analysis assigned CDR3 sequences and most-parsimonious VDJ recombination scenarios with the TCRdist pipeline. In a later analysis, each TCR beta chain was defined by its CDR3 amino acid sequence together with its V-gene family, and reads without a unique V-gene family were excluded. A later analysis removed 592 highly shared, low-generation-probability nucleotide sequences to deal with suspected cross-contamination and a sequencing artifact. For each public chain, a later analysis derived a clonal expansion index from normalized ranks of inferred template counts within each repertoire. In a later analysis, generation probabilities were computed using a VDJ recombination model fitted to out-of-frame rearrangements, and the results were checked against IGoR. A later analysis scored TCR-TCR, TCR-HLA and TCR-CMV co-occurrence with hypergeometric tests, applying a repertoire-size bias correction to TCR pairs. A later analysis estimated false discovery rates by permuting HLA or CMV assignments 20 times. In a later analysis, co-occurring TCRs were grouped using DBSCAN, with TCRdist sequence similarity added in when clustering inside HLA-allele-positive subsets. Co-occurrence clustering excluded repertoires with fewer than 30,000 or more than 120,000 public chains, plus five with anomalous nucleotide sharing. Drawn from immuneACCESS, this table holds only the in-frame rearrangements with V and J called that TCRdb kept. Clones are partly lost; checked studies trace under half to an unresolved V gene and leave the rest unexplained. V and J calls and clone size are given by that table; D and trimming were obtained from the DNA. A total of 210,000 or so clones appear in this sample, roughly four fifths of them only once. The top ten clones comprise roughly 0.58% of the sample.

The cohort comprised 666 healthy bone marrow donors. All cohort members were sampled while nominally healthy, although unrecorded immune exposures were likely present. The donor was CMV seronegative and belonged to the group of over 350 seronegative cohort members. A peripheral blood sample was collected from each donor, and TCR beta sequencing was performed on peripheral blood mononuclear cells. Genomic DNA was extracted from the blood cell samples with the Qiagen DNeasy Blood Extraction Kit. The entry originates in a study of cytomegalovirus exposure and HLA in healthy donors (dated by TCRdb to the late 2010s). Background on the whole study: In an earlier analysis of approximately 640 of the donors, 250 to 350 Gb of sequence data and some 120 million unique TCR beta sequences from roughly 180 million T cells were reported. Around 320 gigabases of sequencing data and roughly 90 million unique TCR sequences were included in an early release covering 500 to 750 HLA-typed donors. Of the 300 to 500 genotyped donors, approximately 81% were placed in the genetic ancestry cluster associated with self-reported Caucasian donors. The study aimed to test whether cataloging public T cell receptors could reveal signatures of past pathogen exposure. The study profiled the T cell repertoires of under 700 subjects by immunosequencing and related them to cytomegalovirus serostatus. Besides the first cohort of 500 to 700 subjects, a separate validation cohort made up of 120 different subjects was used. The study combined high-throughput TCR immunosequencing, statistical association of individual TCRs with disease status, and machine learning to predict cytomegalovirus infection status. A later analysis re-analyzed previously published TCR beta repertoires from approximately 670 donors and added high-resolution HLA genotyping to study TCR occurrence patterns. In the later analysis, no new phenotypic data were used to find candidate immune exposures; instead, reliance was placed on TCR beta sequences and their occurrence across donors. To decide whether each TCR beta V gene segment behaved as functional or pseudogenic, an earlier analysis of some 600 of the donors relied on high-throughput TCR beta sequencing. Donor age, sex, ethnicity and CMV serostatus were compiled alongside the repertoire data. A later genetic analysis used genome-wide SNP genotypes for about three fifths of the roughly 700 donors, treating that subset as a discovery cohort. Every repertoire in the discovery cohort had been generated on one and the same sequencing platform. HLA typing included class I and class II loci at four-digit resolution. Typing coverage varied by locus: roughly 629-630 donors for A, B, C, DRB1 and DQB1; more than 500 for DQA1; approximately 610 for DPA1; about 450 for DPB1. About five DR-DQ haplotypes were treated as single units for association and clustering because of strong linkage in the cohort. Among a few hundred genotyped donors of the cohort, an average of around 240,000 unique TCR beta nucleotide sequences were sequenced per donor, roughly 20% of them non-productive.

Broader findings and caveats from the paper: When HLA alleles, especially DR and DQ, strongly co-occurred, attributing TCR associations to individual alleles was difficult. A later genetic analysis reported fewer N-insertions in productive TCRs among donors in an Asian-associated ancestry cluster than the roughly 700-donor mean. A later analysis reported that several top co-occurrence clusters appeared linked to parvovirus B19, influenza, CMV and Epstein-Barr virus. A group of highly shared sequence variants was considered likely to be a technical artifact of the sequencing pipeline. In vitro tests confirmed that three of the cytomegalovirus-associated TCR beta chains recognize cytomegalovirus antigens. In a later genetic analysis, a missense DCLRE1C variant was associated with V-gene and J-gene trimming of TCR beta chains, and the association was replicated in an independent cohort. A later analysis found that most CMV-associated TCR beta chains appeared HLA-restricted, with HLA associations seemingly driven largely by CMV exposure. While some public TCRs were present in many individuals, most TCR sequences turned up only very rarely across donors. Roughly 15 rarely observed V segments, including chromosome 9 orphons, were excluded from the earlier analysis of some 590 of the donors because counts were too low. The study listed around 160 TCR beta chains as associated with cytomegalovirus. A later analysis found that HLA-associated TCR beta chains were more clonally expanded and had lower generation probabilities than equally common non-associated chains. Because the 87-base-pair reads could not distinguish some IMGT-functional V segments, including TRBV6-2 and TRBV6-3, those segments were excluded. In an earlier analysis of 500 to 650 of the donors, most TCR beta V segments appeared in productive rearrangements about 87% or about 30% of the time, broadly matching IMGT annotations. Specific HLA alleles were associated with roughly 17,000 TCR beta sequences at a false discovery rate of 0.05 in a later analysis. Because HLA typing was unavailable for some donors at each locus, only the typed subset was used in association tests. Cytomegalovirus status was reported to be diagnosed by the classifier with high specificity and sensitivity in both the original and validation cohorts. In a later analysis, the rate of TCR association differed among HLA loci, with DRB1 alleles having the most associated TCRs and HLA-C alleles having the fewest. For the cohort, immune exposure information was limited to CMV serostatus. Sequencing depth was assumed to be roughly uniform across donors in the presence/absence analyses, though that assumption may not hold. Linkage disequilibrium might explain the correlated functional status among segregating V segments, but an unknown experimental factor could not be excluded. The authors suggested that the approach could potentially be generalized to other disease states and immunological phenotypes. A further reported finding was that TCR beta sequences accurately predicted the HLA-A and HLA-B alleles for most subjects in the first cohort. The cohort was sequenced for TCR beta chains only, and without alpha or paired-chain data the features that could be detected were limited.

This TCR was recovered from a woman aged 40 to 50 in good health and CMV-seronegative. Sequenced material: PBMCs. The chain is encoded by TRBV5-4 joined to TRBJ1-2, and perhaps TRBD1 as D gene, on 6 matching bases. CDR3 region: CASSLDRNYGYTF. In nucleotide form, the sequence is TGTGCCAGCAGCTTAGACAGGAACTATGGCTACACCTTC.